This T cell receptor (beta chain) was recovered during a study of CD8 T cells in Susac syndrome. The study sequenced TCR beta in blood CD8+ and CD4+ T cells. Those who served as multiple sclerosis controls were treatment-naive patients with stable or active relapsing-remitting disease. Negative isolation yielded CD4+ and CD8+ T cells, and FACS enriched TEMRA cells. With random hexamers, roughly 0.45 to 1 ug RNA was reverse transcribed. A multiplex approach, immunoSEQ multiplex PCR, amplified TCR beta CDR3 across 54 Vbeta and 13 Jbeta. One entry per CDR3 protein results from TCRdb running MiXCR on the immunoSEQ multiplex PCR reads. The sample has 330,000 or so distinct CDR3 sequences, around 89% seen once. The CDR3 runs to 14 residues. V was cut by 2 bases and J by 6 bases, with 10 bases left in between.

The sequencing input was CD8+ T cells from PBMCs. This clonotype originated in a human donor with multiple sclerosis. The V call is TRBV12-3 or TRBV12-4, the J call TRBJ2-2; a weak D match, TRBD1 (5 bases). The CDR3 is CASSLFRGAGELFF. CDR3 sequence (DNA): TGTGCCAGCAGTTTATTTAGGGGCGCCGGGGAGCTGTTTTTT.